This is a list of T cell receptor beta chains from one sample in a study of blood T cell repertoires in COVID-19. Some clones are missing from TCRdb's copy, which holds only in-frame ones; the method was immunoSEQ multiplex PCR. The repertoire holds about 480,000 clones, with approximately 86% as singletons. The sequencing sample was made of PBMCs or T cells enriched from blood (not recorded which). Receptor source: a woman aged 55-70 years who had recovered from COVID-19. The CDR3 runs from the conserved cysteine through the conserved F or W. A D gene is named only where the DNA matches it firmly. Rows give clone size only sometimes, using once, few, many, or a class for an expanded clone.

clone_size,j_call,d_call,v_call,cdr3_aa,cdr3_nt
NA,TRBJ2-1,NA,TRBV4-1,CASSPGQFSYNEQFF,TGCGCCAGCAGCCCCGGACAGTTCTCCTACAATGAGCAGTTCTTC
NA,TRBJ1-1,TRBD1,TRBV10-3,CAISELGQGSEAFF,TGTGCCATCAGTGAGTTGGGACAGGGATCTGAAGCTTTCTTT
NA,TRBJ2-7,NA,TRBV6-1,CASSELVGETQYF,TGTGCCAGCAGTGAACTGGTGGGCGAAACGCAGTACTTC
NA,TRBJ1-2,NA,TRBV14,CASSGNQGWYGYTF,TGTGCCAGCAGCGGCAATCAGGGCTGGTATGGCTACACCTTC
NA,TRBJ2-3,NA,TRBV6-1,CASSEAQTSIWTDTQYF,TGTGCCAGCAGTGAAGCGCAAACTAGCATATGGACAGATACGCAGTATTTT
NA,TRBJ2-2,TRBD1,TRBV24-1,CATSDWTGGFTGELFF,TGTGCCACCAGTGATTGGACAGGGGGTTTCACCGGGGAGCTGTTTTTT
NA,TRBJ1-2,TRBD1,TRBV6-5,CATSDRGSSYGYTF,TGTGCCACCTCGGACAGGGGTTCCTCCTATGGCTACACCTTC
NA,TRBJ2-3,NA,TRBV5-1,CASSSETRRQVGTDTQYF,TGCGCCAGCAGCTCAGAAACTCGCCGCCAGGTGGGCACAGATACGCAGTATTTT
NA,TRBJ1-1,NA,TRBV14,CASSQVYRLGAMNTEAFF,TGTGCCAGCAGCCAAGTGTATCGGCTGGGGGCTATGAACACTGAAGCTTTCTTT
NA,TRBJ2-4,NA,TRBV24-1,CATSDREAKNIQYF,TGTGCCACCAGTGATCGGGAGGCCAAAAACATTCAGTACTTC
NA,TRBJ1-2,NA,TRBV12-5,CASGLVLYGYTF,TGTGCTAGTGGTTTGGTACTCTATGGCTACACCTTC
NA,TRBJ1-5,NA,TRBV27,CASSSEGLAGNQPQHF,TGTGCCAGCAGTTCGGAGGGCCTTGCCGGCAATCAGCCCCAGCATTTT
NA,TRBJ2-3,TRBD2,TRBV12-5,CASGSQPWGLNTDTQYF,TGTGCTAGTGGTTCCCAGCCCTGGGGACTAAACACAGATACGCAGTATTTT
NA,TRBJ2-7,TRBD1,TRBV18,CASSPGQGPYEQYF,TGTGCCAGCTCACCGGGACAGGGACCCTACGAGCAGTACTTC
once,TRBJ1-5,TRBD1,TRBV19,CASTDRFSNQPQHF,TGTGCCAGTACGGACAGGTTTAGCAATCAGCCCCAGCATTTT
NA,TRBJ2-2,TRBD1,TRBV24-1,CATGLTGLTGELFF,TGTGCCACCGGGCTGACAGGGCTCACCGGGGAGCTGTTTTTT
NA,TRBJ2-3,TRBD2,TRBV5-1,CASFPSGGSTDTQYF,TGCGCCAGCTTCCCTAGCGGGGGTAGCACAGATACGCAGTATTTT
NA,TRBJ1-4,NA,TRBV5-4,CASSVGGDNEKLFF,TGTGCCAGCAGCGTTGGAGGGGATAATGAAAAACTGTTTTTT
NA,TRBJ1-1,TRBD1,TRBV6-5,CASRKTGGREAFF,TGTGCCAGCAGAAAGACAGGGGGCCGTGAAGCTTTCTTT
NA,TRBJ2-7,NA,TRBV21-1,CASSIHYEQYF,TGTGCCAGCAGCATACACTACGAGCAGTACTTC
NA,TRBJ1-2,NA,TRBV2,CASSPWGLTPSEDYGYTF,TGTGCCAGCAGTCCTTGGGGACTTACCCCCAGCGAGGACTATGGCTACACCTTC
NA,TRBJ1-3,NA,TRBV4-1,CASSQEAGRLSGNTIYF,TGCGCCAGCAGCCAAGAGGCGGGACGCCTCTCTGGAAACACCATATATTTT
NA,TRBJ1-5,NA,TRBV7-2,CASSSGPNQPQHF,TGTGCCAGCAGCTCAGGCCCGAATCAGCCCCAGCATTTT
NA,TRBJ2-5,NA,TRBV7-7,CASSLEGVETQYF,TGTGCCAGCAGCTTAGAGGGGGTGGAGACCCAGTACTTC
NA,TRBJ1-3,TRBD1,TRBV18,CASSPDRDPYSGNTIYF,TGTGCCAGCTCACCCGACAGGGATCCCTACTCTGGAAACACCATATATTTT
NA,TRBJ1-1,TRBD1,TRBV7-2,CASSARQGGTEAFF,TGTGCCAGCAGCGCGCGACAGGGGGGAACTGAAGCTTTCTTT
NA,TRBJ1-1,NA,TRBV7-6,CASSLGGGTEAFF,TGTGCCAGCAGCTTAGGGGGGGGCACTGAAGCTTTCTTT
once,TRBJ1-6,TRBD1,TRBV3-1/TRBV3-2,CASSQGSTGGTNSPLHF,TGTGCCAGCAGCCAAGGATCCACAGGGGGAACCAATTCACCCCTCCACTTT
NA,TRBJ1-1,TRBD1,TRBV5-6,CASSWDRGRAFF,TGTGCCAGCAGCTGGGACAGGGGAAGAGCTTTCTTT
NA,TRBJ2-2,TRBD1,TRBV6-5,CASSYSGTGRGGELFF,TGTGCCAGCAGTTACTCAGGGACAGGGAGAGGCGGGGAGCTGTTTTTT
once,TRBJ2-5,NA,TRBV5-6,CASSLGGGETQYF,TGTGCCAGCAGCTTGGGAGGAGGGGAGACCCAGTACTTC
NA,TRBJ2-1,NA,TRBV27,CASSWGRSQFF,TGTGCCAGCAGTTGGGGCCGGTCCCAGTTCTTC
NA,TRBJ1-2,NA,TRBV9,CASSLGGGQNYGYTF,TGTGCCAGCAGCCTAGGGGGGGGCCAGAACTATGGCTACACCTTC
NA,TRBJ1-5,NA,TRBV19,CASSISYRVYNQPQHF,TGTGCCAGTAGTATCTCCTACAGGGTCTACAATCAGCCCCAGCATTTT
once,TRBJ2-5,TRBD1,TRBV18,CASSPRGQGILETQYF,TGTGCCAGCTCACCGAGGGGACAGGGGATTTTGGAGACCCAGTACTTC
NA,TRBJ2-7,NA,TRBV28,CASILGGGSYEQYF,TGTGCCAGCATCCTAGGGGGGGGTTCCTACGAGCAGTACTTC
NA,TRBJ2-2,NA,TRBV5-4,CASSPPGTNTGELFF,TGTGCCAGCAGCCCCCCGGGGACTAACACCGGGGAGCTGTTTTTT
NA,TRBJ1-5,NA,TRBV28,CASSPYRASNQPQHF,TGTGCCAGCAGCCCATACAGGGCTAGCAATCAGCCCCAGCATTTT
NA,TRBJ1-2,NA,TRBV5-1,CASSLDRADYGYTF,TGCGCCAGCAGCTTGGACAGGGCGGACTATGGCTACACCTTC
NA,TRBJ2-1,NA,TRBV19,CASSIGAQSYNEQFF,TGTGCCAGTAGTATTGGAGCGCAGTCCTACAATGAGCAGTTCTTC
NA,TRBJ2-4,TRBD2,TRBV10-3,CAISEPGLAGGENIQYF,TGTGCCATCAGTGAGCCGGGACTAGCGGGGGGGGAAAACATTCAGTACTTC
NA,TRBJ2-2,TRBD2,TRBV28,CASSLGRSGGSGELFF,TGTGCCAGCAGTTTGGGTCGTAGCGGGGGGTCCGGGGAGCTGTTTTTT
NA,TRBJ1-2,NA,TRBV5-5,CASSFIVGQENYGYTF,TGTGCCAGCAGCTTCATCGTGGGGCAGGAGAACTATGGCTACACCTTC
NA,TRBJ1-2,TRBD1,TRBV7-2,CASRPTGAYGYTF,TGTGCCAGCAGACCGACAGGGGCCTATGGCTACACCTTC
NA,TRBJ2-7,TRBD1,TRBV12-5,CASGLRQGVAYEQYF,TGTGCTAGTGGTTTGAGGCAGGGGGTCGCCTACGAGCAGTACTTC
NA,TRBJ2-1,NA,TRBV5-6,CASSLDGYNEQFF,TGTGCCAGCAGCTTGGACGGTTACAATGAGCAGTTCTTC
NA,TRBJ1-1,NA,TRBV27,CASSLQGNTEAFF,TGTGCCAGCAGTCTCCAGGGGAACACTGAAGCTTTCTTT
NA,TRBJ1-3,NA,TRBV6-6,CASSRRQNLSGNTIYF,TGTGCCAGCAGTCGAAGACAGAACCTCTCTGGAAACACCATATATTTT
NA,TRBJ2-1,NA,TRBV24-1,CATSDFSRGNNEQFF,TGTGCCACCAGTGATTTTTCAAGGGGGAACAATGAGCAGTTCTTC
NA,TRBJ2-4,TRBD1,TRBV19,CASTPWRTGVKNIQYF,TGTGCCAGTACCCCATGGCGGACAGGGGTCAAAAACATTCAGTACTTC
NA,TRBJ1-1,NA,TRBV11-2,CASSRLTGNTEAFF,TGTGCCAGCAGCCGTTTGACAGGGAACACTGAAGCTTTCTTT
once,TRBJ2-1,NA,TRBV5-4,CASHWGNNEQFF,TGTGCCAGCCACTGGGGCAACAATGAGCAGTTCTTC
NA,TRBJ2-7,TRBD2,TRBV3-1/TRBV3-2,CASSQVAGGEKQYF,TGTGCCAGCAGCCAAGTTGCGGGGGGAGAGAAGCAGTACTTC
NA,TRBJ2-1,TRBD1,TRBV19,CASRPHRDRAYNEQFF,TGTGCCAGTAGACCACACCGGGACAGGGCGTACAATGAGCAGTTCTTC
NA,TRBJ1-6,TRBD1,TRBV9,CASSLDQGGNSPLHF,TGTGCCAGCAGCCTCGATCAGGGGGGCAATTCACCCCTCCACTTT
NA,TRBJ2-2,TRBD2,TRBV10-3,CAISVGAGGTGELFF,TGTGCCATCAGTGTTGGCGCGGGGGGCACCGGGGAGCTGTTTTTT
NA,TRBJ1-4,TRBD1,TRBV30,CAWSDWDSSTNEKLFF,TGTGCCTGGAGTGACTGGGACAGCTCAACTAATGAAAAACTGTTTTTT
NA,TRBJ1-6,NA,TRBV14,CASSQGSGKVTSPLHF,TGTGCCAGCAGCCAAGGGTCAGGGAAAGTAACTTCACCCCTCCACTTT
NA,TRBJ2-1,TRBD2,TRBV14,CASSPLGRVYNEQFF,TGTGCCAGCAGCCCTCTTGGGAGGGTATACAATGAGCAGTTCTTC